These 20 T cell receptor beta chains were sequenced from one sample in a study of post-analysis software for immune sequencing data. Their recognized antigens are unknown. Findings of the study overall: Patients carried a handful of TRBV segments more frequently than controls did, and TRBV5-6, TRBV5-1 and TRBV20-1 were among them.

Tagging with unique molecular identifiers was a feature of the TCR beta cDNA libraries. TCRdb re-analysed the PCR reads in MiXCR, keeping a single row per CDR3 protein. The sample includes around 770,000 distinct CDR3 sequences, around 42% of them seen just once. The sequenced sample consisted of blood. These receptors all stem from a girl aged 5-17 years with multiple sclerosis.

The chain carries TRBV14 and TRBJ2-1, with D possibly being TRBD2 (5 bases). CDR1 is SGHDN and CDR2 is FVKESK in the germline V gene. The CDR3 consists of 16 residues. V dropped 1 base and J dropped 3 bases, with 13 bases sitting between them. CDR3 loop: CASSQVGGYGYNEQFF. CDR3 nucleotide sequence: TGTGCCAGCAGCCAAGTTGGCGGGTACGGCTACAATGAGCAGTTCTTC.

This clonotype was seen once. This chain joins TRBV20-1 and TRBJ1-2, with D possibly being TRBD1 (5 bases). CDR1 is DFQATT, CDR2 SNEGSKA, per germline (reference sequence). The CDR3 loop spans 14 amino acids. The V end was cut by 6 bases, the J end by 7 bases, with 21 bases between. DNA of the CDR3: TGCAGTGCAGAGGGCATCCTGGGACGTAGTGGCTACACCTTC. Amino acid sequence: CSAEGILGRSGYTF.

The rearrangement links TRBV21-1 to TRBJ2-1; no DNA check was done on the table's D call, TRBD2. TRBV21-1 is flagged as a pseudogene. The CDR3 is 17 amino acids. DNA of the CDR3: TGTGCCAGCAGCACCGGGACTAGCGGGAGGGCCTACAATGAGCAGTTCTTC. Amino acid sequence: CASSTGTSGRAYNEQFF.

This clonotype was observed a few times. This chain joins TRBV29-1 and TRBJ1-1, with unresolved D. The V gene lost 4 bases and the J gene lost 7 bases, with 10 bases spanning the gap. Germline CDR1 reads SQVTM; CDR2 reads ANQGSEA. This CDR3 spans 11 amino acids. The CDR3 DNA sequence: TGCAGCGTTGGTTCTGGATATGAAGCTTTCTTT. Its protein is CSVGSGYEAFF.

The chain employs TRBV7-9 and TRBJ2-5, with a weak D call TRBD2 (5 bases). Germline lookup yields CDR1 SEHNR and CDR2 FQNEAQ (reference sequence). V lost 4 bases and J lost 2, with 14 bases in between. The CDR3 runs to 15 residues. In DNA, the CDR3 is TGTGCCAGCAGCTCCGTCGGGGAGCCACAAGAGACCCAGTACTTC. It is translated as CASSSVGEPQETQYF.

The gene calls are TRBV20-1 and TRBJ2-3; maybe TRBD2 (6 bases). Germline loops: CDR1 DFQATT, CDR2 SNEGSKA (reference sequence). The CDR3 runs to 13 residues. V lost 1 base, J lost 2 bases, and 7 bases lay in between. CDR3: CSARVAATDTQYF. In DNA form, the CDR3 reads TGCAGTGCTAGAGTAGCGGCCACAGATACGCAGTATTTT.

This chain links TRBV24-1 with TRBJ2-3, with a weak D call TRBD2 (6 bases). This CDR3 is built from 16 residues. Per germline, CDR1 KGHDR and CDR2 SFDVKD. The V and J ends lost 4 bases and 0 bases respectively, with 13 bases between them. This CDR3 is CATSDRDSPSTDTQYF. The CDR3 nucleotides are TGTGCCACCAGTGACCGGGACTCCCCTAGCACAGATACGCAGTATTTT.

For the CDR3, the DNA is TGTGCCAGCAGAGACCCCTGGGTACCAGATACGCAGTATTTT. This encodes CASRDPWVPDTQYF. The V gene is TRBV12-3 or TRBV12-4, the J gene TRBJ2-3; no firm D call. The CDR3 is made up of 14 amino acids. The V end lost 6 bases, the J end lost 4 bases, and 14 bases lay between the germline ends.

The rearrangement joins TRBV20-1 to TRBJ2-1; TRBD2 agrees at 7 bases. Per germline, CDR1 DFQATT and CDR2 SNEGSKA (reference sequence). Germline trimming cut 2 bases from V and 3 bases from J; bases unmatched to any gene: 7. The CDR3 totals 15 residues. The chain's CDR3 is CSARPGGGIYNEQFF. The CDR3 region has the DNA TGCAGTGCTAGACCCGGGGGAGGGATCTACAATGAGCAGTTCTTC.

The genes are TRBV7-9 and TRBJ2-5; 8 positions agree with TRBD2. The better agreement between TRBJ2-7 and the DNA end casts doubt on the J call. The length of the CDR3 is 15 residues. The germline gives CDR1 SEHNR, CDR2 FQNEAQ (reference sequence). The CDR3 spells CASSLGGRPWSEQYF. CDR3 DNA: TGTGCCAGCAGCTTGGGCGGGAGGCCATGGTCCGAGCAGTACTTC.

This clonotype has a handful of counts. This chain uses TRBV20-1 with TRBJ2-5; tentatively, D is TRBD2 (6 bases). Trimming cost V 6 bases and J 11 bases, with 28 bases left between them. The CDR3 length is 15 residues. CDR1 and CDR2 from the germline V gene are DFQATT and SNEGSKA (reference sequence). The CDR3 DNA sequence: TGCAGTGCCCTCCCTCGGGACGTCCTAGCGAGGGAGCAGTACTTC. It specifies CSALPRDVLAREQYF.

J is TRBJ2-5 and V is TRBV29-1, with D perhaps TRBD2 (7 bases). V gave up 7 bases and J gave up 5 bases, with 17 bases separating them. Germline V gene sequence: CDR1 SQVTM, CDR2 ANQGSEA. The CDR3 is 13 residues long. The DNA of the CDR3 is TGCAGCGGCAGACAGGACGGGGGGGAGACCCAGTACTTC. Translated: CSGRQDGGETQYF.

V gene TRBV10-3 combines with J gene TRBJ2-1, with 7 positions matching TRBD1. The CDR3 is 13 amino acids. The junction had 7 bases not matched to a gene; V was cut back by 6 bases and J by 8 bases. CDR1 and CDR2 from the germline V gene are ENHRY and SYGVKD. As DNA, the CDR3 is TGTGCCATCAGGGCGACAGGGCGGGATGAGCAGTTCTTC. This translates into CAIRATGRDEQFF.

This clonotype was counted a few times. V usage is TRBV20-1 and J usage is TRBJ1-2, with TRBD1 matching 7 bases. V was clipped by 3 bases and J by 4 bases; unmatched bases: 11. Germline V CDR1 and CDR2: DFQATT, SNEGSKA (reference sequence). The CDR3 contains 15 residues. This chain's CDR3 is CSARDRSDIVYGYTF. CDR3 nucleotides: TGCAGTGCTAGGGACAGGTCGGACATCGTCTATGGCTACACCTTC.

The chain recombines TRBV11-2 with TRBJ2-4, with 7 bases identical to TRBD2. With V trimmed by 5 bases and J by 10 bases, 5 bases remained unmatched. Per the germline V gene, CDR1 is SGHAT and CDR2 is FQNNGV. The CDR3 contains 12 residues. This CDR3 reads CASSGIGRIQYF. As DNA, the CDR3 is TGTGCCAGCAGCGGCATCGGGAGGATTCAGTACTTC.

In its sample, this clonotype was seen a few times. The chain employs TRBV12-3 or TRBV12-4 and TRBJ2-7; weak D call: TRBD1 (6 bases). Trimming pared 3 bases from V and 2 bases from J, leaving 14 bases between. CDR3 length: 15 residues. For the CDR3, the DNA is TGTGCCAGCAGTTTGGGGCAGGGGAGTCCCTACGAGCAGTACTTC. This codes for CASSLGQGSPYEQYF.

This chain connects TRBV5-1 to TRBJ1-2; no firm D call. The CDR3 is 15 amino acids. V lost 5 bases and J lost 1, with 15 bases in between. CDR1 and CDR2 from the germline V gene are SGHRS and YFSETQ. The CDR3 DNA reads TGCGCCAGCAGGTCCCGAACAGAGGTTAACTATGGCTACACCTTC. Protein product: CASRSRTEVNYGYTF.

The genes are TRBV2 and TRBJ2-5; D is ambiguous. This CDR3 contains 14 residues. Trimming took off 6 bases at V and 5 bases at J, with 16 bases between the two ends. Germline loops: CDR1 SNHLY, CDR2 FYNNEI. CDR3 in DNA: TGTGCCAGCAGCAGACGCACAGAAATGGAGACCCAGTACTTC. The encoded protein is CASSRRTEMETQYF.

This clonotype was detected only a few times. The CDR3 loop is CASSQDGTEETQYF. The CDR3 DNA sequence: TGCGCCAGCAGCCAAGACGGGACGGAAGAGACCCAGTACTTC. The chain joins TRBV4-1 to TRBJ2-5; perhaps D is TRBD1 or TRBD2 (5 bases each). The V end was cut by 0 bases, the J end by 3 bases, with 8 bases between. In germline, CDR1 is MGHRA, CDR2 YSYEKL. CDR3 length: 14 residues.

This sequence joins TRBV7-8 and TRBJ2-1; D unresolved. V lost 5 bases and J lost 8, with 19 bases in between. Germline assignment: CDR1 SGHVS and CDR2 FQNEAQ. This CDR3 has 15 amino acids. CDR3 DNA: TGTGCCAGCAGCCCAACGGAGAGGATTGACTATGAGCAGTTCTTC. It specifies CASSPTERIDYEQFF.